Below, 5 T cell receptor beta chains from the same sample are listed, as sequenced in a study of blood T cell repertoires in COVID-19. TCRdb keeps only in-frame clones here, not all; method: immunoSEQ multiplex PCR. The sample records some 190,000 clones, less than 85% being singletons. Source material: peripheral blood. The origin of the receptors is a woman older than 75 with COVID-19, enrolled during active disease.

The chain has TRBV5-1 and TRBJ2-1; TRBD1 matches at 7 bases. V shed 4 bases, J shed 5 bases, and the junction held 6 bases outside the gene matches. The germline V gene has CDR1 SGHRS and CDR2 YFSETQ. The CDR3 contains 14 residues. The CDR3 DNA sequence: TGCGCCAGCAGCAAGGACAGGATGAACAATGAGCAGTTCTTC. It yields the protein CASSKDRMNNEQFF.

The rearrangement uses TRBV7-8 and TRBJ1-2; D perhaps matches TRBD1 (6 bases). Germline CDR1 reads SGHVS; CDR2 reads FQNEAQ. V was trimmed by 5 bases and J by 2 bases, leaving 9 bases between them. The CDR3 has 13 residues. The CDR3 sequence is CASSRDRNYGYTF. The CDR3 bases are TGTGCCAGCAGCCGCGACAGGAACTATGGCTACACCTTC.

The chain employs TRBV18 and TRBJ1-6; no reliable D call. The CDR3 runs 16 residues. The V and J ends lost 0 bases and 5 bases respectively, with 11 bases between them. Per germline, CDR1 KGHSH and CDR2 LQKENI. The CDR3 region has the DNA TGTGCCAGCTCACCACCGGCTCAGGCCCATAATTCACCCCTCCACTTT. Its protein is CASSPPAQAHNSPLHF.

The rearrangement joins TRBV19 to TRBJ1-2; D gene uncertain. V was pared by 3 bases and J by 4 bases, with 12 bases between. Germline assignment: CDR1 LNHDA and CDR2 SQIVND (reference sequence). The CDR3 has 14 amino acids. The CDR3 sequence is CASSIAAGGYGYTF. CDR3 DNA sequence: TGTGCCAGTAGTATCGCGGCCGGCGGCTATGGCTACACCTTC.

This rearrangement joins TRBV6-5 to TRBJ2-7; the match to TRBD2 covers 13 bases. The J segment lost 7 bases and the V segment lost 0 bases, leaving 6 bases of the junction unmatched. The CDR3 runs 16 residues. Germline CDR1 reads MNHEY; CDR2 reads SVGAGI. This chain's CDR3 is CASSYSGPGLAGEQYF. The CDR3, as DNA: TGTGCCAGCAGTTACTCCGGTCCGGGACTAGCGGGAGAGCAGTACTTC.